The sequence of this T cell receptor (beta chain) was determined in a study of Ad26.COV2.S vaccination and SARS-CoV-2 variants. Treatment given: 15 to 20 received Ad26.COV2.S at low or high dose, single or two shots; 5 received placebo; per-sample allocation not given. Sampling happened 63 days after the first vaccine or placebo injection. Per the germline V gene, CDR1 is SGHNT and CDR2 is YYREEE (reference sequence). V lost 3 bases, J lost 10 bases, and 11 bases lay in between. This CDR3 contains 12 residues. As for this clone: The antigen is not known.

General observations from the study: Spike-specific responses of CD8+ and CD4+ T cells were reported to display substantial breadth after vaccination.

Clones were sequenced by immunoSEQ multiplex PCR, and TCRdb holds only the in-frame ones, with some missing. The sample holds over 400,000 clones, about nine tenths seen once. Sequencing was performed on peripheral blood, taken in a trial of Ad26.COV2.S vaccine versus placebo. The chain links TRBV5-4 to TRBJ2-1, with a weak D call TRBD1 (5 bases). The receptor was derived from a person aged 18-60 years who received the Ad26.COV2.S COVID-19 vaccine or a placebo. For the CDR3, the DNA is TGTGCCAGCAGCTCTAAGGGGCAGGAGCAGTTCTTC. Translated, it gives CASSSKGQEQFF.